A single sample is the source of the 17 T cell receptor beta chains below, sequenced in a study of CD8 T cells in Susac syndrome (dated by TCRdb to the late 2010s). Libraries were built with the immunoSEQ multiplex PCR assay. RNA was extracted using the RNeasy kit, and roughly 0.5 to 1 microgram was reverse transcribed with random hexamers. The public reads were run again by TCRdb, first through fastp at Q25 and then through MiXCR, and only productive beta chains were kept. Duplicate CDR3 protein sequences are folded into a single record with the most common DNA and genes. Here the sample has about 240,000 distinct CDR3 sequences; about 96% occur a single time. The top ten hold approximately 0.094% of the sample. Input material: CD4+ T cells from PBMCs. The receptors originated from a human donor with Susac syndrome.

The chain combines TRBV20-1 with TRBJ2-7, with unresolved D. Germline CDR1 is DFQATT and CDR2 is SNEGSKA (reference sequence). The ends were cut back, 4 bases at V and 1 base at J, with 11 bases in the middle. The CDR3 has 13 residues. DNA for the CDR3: TGCAGTGCTACAAGGCGGCCGTCCTACGAGCAGTACTTC. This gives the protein CSATRRPSYEQYF.

Here the CDR3 reads CASSLWGRTGVDGYTF. CDR3 DNA sequence: TGTGCCAGCAGCTTATGGGGACGGACAGGGGTCGATGGCTACACCTTC. The gene calls are TRBV13 and TRBJ1-2, with TRBD1 matching 9 bases. The germline V gene has CDR1 PRHDT and CDR2 FYEKMQ (reference sequence). The trim removed 2 bases at V and 6 bases at J, leaving 10 bases unmatched. This CDR3 contains 16 residues. The full variable domain, in which reference TRBV13 and TRBJ1-2 provide the parts outside the CDR3, is AAGVIQSPRHLIKEKRETATLKCYPIPRHDTVYWYQQGPGQDPQFLISFYEKMQSDKGSIPDRFSAQQFSDYHSELNMSSLELGDSALYFCASSLWGRTGVDGYTFGSGTRLTVV.

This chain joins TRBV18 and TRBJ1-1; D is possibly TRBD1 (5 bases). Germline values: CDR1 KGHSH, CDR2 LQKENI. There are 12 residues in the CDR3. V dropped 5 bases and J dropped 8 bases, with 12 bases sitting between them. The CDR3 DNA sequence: TGTGCCAGCTCAACGACGACAGTAGAAGCTTTCTTT. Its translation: CASSTTTVEAFF. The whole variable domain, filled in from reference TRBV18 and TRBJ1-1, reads NAGVMQNPRHLVRRRGQEARLRCSPMKGHSHVYWYRQLPEEGLKFMVYLQKENIIDESGMPKERFSAEFPKEGPSILRIQQVVRGDSAAYFCASSTTTVEAFFGQGTRLTVV.

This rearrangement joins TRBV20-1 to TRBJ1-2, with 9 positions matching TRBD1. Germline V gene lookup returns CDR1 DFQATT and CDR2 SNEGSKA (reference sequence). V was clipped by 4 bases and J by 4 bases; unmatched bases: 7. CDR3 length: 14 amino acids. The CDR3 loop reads CSATAGQGTYGYTF. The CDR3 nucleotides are TGCAGTGCTACCGCTGGACAGGGGACCTATGGCTACACCTTC.

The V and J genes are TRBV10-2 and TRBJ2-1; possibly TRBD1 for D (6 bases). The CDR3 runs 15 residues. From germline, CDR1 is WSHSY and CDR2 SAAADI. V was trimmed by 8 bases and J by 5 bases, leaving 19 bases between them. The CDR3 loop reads CASVYTFTGNNEQFF. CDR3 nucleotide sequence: TGCGCCAGCGTATATACCTTCACAGGGAACAATGAGCAGTTCTTC.

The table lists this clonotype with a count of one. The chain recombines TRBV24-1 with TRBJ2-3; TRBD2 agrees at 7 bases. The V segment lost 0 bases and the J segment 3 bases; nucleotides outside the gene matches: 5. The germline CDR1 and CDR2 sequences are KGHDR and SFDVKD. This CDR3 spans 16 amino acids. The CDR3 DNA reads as TGTGCCACCAGTGATTTGCGGGGGGAAGCTACAGATACGCAGTATTTT. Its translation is CATSDLRGEATDTQYF.

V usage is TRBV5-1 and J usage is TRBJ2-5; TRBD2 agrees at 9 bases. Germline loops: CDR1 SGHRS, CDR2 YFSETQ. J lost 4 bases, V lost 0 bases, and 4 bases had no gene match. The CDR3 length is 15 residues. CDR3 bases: TGCGCCAGCAGCTTGGGGACTAGCGTTAGAGAGACCCAGTACTTC. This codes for CASSLGTSVRETQYF.

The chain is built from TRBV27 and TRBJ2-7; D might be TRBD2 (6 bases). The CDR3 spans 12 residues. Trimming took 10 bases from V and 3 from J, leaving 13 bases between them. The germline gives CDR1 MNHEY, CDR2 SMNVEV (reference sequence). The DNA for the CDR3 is TGTGCCACCGCGGGATTGAGCTACGAGCAGTACTTC. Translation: CATAGLSYEQYF.

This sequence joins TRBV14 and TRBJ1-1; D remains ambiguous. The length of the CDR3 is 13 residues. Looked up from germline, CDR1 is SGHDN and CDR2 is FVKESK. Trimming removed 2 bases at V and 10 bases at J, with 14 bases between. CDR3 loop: CASSQHTAGRAFF. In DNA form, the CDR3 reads TGTGCCAGCAGCCAACACACCGCGGGGAGAGCTTTCTTT.

For the CDR3, the DNA is TGCGCCAGCAGCCCGGGACAGCCGCAAGAGACCCAGTACTTC. Translating gives CASSPGQPQETQYF. The chain carries TRBV5-1 and TRBJ2-5; 7 bases line up with TRBD1. V lost 4 bases to trimming and J lost 2 bases; unmatched junction nucleotides: 5. In germline, CDR1 is SGHRS, CDR2 YFSETQ. This CDR3 has 14 amino acids. The full variable domain, rest sourced from reference TRBV5-1 and TRBJ2-5, is KAGVTQTPRYLIKTRGQQVTLSCSPISGHRSVSWYQQTPGQGLQFLFEYFSETQRNKGNFPGRFSGRQFSNSRSEMNVSTLELGDSALYLCASSPGQPQETQYFGPGTRLLVL.

CDR3 residues: CAWRPGRYSMNTEAFF. CDR3 sequence (DNA): TGTGCCTGGAGACCGGGACGGTATTCTATGAACACTGAAGCTTTCTTT. J is TRBJ1-1 and V is TRBV30; D might be TRBD1 (5 bases). There are 16 residues in the CDR3. The germline V gene encodes CDR1 GTSNPN and CDR2 SVGIG (reference sequence). V shed 3 bases and J shed 0 bases, with 17 bases lying between them.

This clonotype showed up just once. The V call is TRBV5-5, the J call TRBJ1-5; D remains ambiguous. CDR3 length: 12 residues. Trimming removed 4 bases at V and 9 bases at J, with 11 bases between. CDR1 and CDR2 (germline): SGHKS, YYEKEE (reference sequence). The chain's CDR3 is CASSPGVGPQHF. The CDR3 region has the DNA TGTGCCAGCAGCCCCGGGGTAGGGCCCCAGCATTTT. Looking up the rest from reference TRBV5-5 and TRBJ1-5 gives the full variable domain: DAGVTQSPTHLIKTRGQQVTLRCSPISGHKSVSWYQQVLGQGPQFIFQYYEKEERGRGNFPDRFSARQFPNYSSELNVNALLLGDSALYLCASSPGVGPQHFGDGTRLSIL.

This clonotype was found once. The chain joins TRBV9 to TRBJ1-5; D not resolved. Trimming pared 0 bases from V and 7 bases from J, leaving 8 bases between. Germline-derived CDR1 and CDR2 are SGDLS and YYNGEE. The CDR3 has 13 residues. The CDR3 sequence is CASSVDSEQPQHF. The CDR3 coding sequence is TGTGCCAGCAGCGTAGACTCGGAACAGCCCCAGCATTTT.

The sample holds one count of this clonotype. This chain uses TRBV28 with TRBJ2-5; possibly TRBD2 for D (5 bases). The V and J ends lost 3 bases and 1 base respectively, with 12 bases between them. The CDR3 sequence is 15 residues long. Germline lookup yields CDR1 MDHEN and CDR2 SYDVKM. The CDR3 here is CASSFRGFSQETQYF. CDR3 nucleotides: TGTGCCAGCAGTTTTCGGGGATTCTCCCAAGAGACCCAGTACTTC.

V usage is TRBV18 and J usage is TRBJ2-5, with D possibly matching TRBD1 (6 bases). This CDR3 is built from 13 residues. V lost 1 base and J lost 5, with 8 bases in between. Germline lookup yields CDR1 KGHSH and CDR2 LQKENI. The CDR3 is CASSPLQGETQYF. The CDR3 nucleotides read TGTGCCAGCTCACCACTTCAGGGGGAGACCCAGTACTTC. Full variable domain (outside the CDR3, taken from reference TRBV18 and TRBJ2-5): NAGVMQNPRHLVRRRGQEARLRCSPMKGHSHVYWYRQLPEEGLKFMVYLQKENIIDESGMPKERFSAEFPKEGPSILRIQQVVRGDSAAYFCASSPLQGETQYFGPGTRLLVL.

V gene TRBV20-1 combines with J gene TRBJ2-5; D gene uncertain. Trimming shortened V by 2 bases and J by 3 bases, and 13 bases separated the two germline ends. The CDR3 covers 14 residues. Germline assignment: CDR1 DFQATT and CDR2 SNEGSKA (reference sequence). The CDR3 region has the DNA TGCAGTGCTAGAACCCACGTTCGGAAAGAGACCCAGTACTTC. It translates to CSARTHVRKETQYF.

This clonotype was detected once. The CDR3 region is CAWSKGPYEQYF. The CDR3 DNA reads as TGTGCCTGGAGTAAGGGACCCTACGAGCAGTACTTC. The V and J genes are TRBV30 and TRBJ2-7; D is tentatively TRBD1 or TRBD2 (5 bases each). V lost 2 bases to trimming and J lost 2 bases, with 7 bases between them. Germline V gives CDR1 GTSNPN, CDR2 SVGIG (reference sequence). The CDR3 has 12 residues.